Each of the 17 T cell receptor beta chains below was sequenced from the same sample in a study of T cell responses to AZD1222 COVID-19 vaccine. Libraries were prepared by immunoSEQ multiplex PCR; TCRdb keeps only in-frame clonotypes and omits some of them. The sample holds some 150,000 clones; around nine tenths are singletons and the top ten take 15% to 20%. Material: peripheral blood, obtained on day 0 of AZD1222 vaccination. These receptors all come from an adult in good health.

The CDR3 sequence is CASSPILSGTSGNTIYF. The CDR3 DNA reads TGTGCCAGCTCACCGATTCTCTCCGGAACCTCTGGAAACACCATATATTTT. The chain uses TRBV18 and TRBJ1-3; D remains unclear. Trimming removed 3 bases at V and 0 bases at J, with 15 bases between. Germline CDR1 and CDR2: KGHSH and LQKENI. This CDR3 region has 17 residues. The whole variable domain, remainder taken from reference TRBV18 and TRBJ1-3, is NAGVMQNPRHLVRRRGQEARLRCSPMKGHSHVYWYRQLPEEGLKFMVYLQKENIIDESGMPKERFSAEFPKEGPSILRIQQVVRGDSAAYFCASSPILSGTSGNTIYFGEGSWLTVV.

The CDR3 DNA reads as TGTGCCACCAGCAGAGGACCCGTGACAGGGTACAATGAGCAGTTCTTC. It translates to CATSRGPVTGYNEQFF. V usage is TRBV15 and J usage is TRBJ2-1; TRBD1 matches 7 bases. V lost 1 base to trimming and J lost 4 bases; unmatched junction nucleotides: 7. Germline V gene sequence: CDR1 LNHNV, CDR2 YYDKDF (reference sequence). The CDR3 length is 16 residues.

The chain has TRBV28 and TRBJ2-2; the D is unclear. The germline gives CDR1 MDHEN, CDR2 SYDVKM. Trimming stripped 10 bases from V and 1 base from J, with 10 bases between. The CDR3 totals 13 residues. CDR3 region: CATYSRNTGELFF. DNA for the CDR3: TGTGCCACGTACAGTCGGAACACCGGGGAGCTGTTTTTT.

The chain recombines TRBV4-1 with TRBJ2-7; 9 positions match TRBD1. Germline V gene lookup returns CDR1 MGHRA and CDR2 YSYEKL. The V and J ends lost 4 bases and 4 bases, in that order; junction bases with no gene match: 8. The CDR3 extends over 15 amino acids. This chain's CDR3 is CASSPLWTGVYEQYF. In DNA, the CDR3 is TGCGCCAGCAGCCCGTTATGGACAGGGGTTTACGAGCAGTACTTC.

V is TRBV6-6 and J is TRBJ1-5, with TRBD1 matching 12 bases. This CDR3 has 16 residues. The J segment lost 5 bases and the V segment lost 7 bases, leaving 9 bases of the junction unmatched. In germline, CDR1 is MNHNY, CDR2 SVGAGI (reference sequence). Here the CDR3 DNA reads TGTGCCAGCAAGGAAAGGGGACAGGGGGCCGATCAGCCCCAGCATTTT. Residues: CASKERGQGADQPQHF.

CDR3 in DNA: TGTGCCAGCAGTTACGGCGTAGTGCCCAATGAGCAGTTCTTC. Encoded protein: CASSYGVVPNEQFF. The chain carries TRBV6-5 and TRBJ2-1, with D hard to call. Germline-derived CDR1 and CDR2 are MNHEY and SVGAGI. The CDR3 runs 14 residues. Trimming pared 2 bases from V and 6 bases from J, leaving 11 bases between.

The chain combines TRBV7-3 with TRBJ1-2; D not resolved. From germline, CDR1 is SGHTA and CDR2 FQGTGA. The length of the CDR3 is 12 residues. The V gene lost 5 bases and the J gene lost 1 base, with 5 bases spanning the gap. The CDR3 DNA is TGTGCCAGCAGCCCAGATAACTATGGCTACACCTTC. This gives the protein CASSPDNYGYTF. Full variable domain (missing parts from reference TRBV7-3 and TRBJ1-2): GAGVSQTPSNKVTEKGKYVELRCDPISGHTALYWYRQSLGQGPEFLIYFQGTGAADDSGLPNDRFFAVRPEGSVSTLKIQRTERGDSAVYLCASSPDNYGYTFGSGTRLTVV.

CDR3 DNA: TGTGCCAGCAGACCCCGCGGGGGGAGCAATCAGCCCCAGCATTTT. Translated, it gives CASRPRGGSNQPQHF. This sequence joins TRBV27 and TRBJ1-5; perhaps TRBD1 as D (5 bases). Trimming stripped 6 bases from V and 1 base from J, with 13 bases between. Germline V CDR1 and CDR2: MNHEY, SMNVEV (reference sequence). CDR3 size: 15 residues.

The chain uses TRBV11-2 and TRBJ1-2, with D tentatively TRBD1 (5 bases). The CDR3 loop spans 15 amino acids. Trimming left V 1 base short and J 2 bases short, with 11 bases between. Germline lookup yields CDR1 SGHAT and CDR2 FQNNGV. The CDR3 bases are TGTGCCAGCAGCTTAGTCCCAGGGTACAACTATGGCTACACCTTC. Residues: CASSLVPGYNYGYTF.

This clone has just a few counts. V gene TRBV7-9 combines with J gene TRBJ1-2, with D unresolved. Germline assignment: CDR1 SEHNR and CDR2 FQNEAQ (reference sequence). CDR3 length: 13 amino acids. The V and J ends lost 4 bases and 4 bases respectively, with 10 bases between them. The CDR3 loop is CASSSGDFYGYTF. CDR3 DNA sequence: TGTGCCAGCAGCTCCGGGGATTTCTATGGCTACACCTTC.

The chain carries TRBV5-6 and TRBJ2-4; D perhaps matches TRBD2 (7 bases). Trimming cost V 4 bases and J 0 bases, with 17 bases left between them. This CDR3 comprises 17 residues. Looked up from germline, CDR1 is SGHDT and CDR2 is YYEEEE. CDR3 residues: CASSPPGGGIAKNIQYF. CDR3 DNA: TGTGCCAGCAGCCCGCCGGGGGGCGGGATAGCCAAAAACATTCAGTACTTC.

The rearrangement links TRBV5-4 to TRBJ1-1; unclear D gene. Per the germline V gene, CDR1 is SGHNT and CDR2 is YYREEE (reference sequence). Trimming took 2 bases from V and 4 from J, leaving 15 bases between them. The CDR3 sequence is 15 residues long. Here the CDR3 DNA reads TGTGCCAGCAGCTTAAGGAGGGTCTCCGGCACTGAAGCTTTCTTT. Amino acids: CASSLRRVSGTEAFF.

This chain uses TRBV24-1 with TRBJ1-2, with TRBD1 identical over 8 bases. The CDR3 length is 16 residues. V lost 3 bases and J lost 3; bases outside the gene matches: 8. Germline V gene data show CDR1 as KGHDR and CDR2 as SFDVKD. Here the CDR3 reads CATSDTNQGQDYGYTF. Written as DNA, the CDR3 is TGTGCCACCAGTGATACAAATCAGGGACAGGACTATGGCTACACCTTC.

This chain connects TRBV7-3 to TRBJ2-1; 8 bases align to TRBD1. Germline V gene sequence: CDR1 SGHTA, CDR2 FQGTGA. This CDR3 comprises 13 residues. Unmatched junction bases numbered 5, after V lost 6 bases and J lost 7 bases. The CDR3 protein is CASSLQGGNEQFF. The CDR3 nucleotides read TGTGCCAGCAGTTTACAGGGGGGAAATGAGCAGTTCTTC.

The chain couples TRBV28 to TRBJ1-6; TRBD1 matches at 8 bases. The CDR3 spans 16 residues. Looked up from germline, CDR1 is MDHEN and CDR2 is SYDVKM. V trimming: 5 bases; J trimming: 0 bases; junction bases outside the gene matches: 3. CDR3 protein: CASSTGQGSYNSPLHF. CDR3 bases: TGTGCCAGCAGTACCGGACAGGGCTCCTATAATTCACCCCTCCACTTT.

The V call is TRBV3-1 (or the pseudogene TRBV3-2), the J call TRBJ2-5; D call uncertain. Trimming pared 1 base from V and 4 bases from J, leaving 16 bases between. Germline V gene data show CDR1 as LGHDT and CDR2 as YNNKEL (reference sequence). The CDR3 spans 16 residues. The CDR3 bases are TGTGCCAGCAGCCAAGGTACACAATCTATCGGAGAGACCCAGTACTTC. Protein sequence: CASSQGTQSIGETQYF.

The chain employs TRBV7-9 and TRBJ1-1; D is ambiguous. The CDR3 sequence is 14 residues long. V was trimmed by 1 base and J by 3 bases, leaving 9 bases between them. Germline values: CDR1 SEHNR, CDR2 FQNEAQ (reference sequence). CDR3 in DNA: TGTGCCAGCAGCTTAGGACTAGGACACACTGAAGCTTTCTTT. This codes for CASSLGLGHTEAFF. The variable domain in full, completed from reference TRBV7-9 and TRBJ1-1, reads DTGVSQNPRHKITKRGQNVTFRCDPISEHNRLYWYRQTLGQGPEFLTYFQNEAQLEKSRLLSDRFSAERPKGSFSTLEIQRTEQGDSAMYLCASSLGLGHTEAFFGQGTRLTVV.